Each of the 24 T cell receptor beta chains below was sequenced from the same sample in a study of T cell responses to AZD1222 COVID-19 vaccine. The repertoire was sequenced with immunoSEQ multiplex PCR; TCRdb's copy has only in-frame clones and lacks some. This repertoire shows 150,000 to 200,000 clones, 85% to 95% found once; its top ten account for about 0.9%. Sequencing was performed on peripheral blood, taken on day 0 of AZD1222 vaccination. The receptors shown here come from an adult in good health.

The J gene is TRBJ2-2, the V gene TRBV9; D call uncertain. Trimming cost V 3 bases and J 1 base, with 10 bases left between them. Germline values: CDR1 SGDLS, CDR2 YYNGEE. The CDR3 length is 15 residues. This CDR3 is CASSARTENTGELFF. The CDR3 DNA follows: TGTGCCAGCAGCGCCCGGACGGAGAACACCGGGGAGCTGTTTTTT.

CDR3: CASSPGPSKETQYF. The DNA of the CDR3 is TGCGCCAGCAGCCCGGGACCGTCTAAAGAGACCCAGTACTTC. The chain combines TRBV5-1 with TRBJ2-5; D may match TRBD1 or TRBD2 (5 bases each). The CDR3 extends over 14 amino acids. Germline V gene data show CDR1 as SGHRS and CDR2 as YFSETQ. V was cut by 4 bases and J by 3 bases, with 13 bases left in between.

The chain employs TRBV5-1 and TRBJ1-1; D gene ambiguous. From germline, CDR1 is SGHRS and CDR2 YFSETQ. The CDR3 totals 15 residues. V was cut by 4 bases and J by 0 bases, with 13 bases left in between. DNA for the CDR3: TGCGCCAGCAGCGAAAGTGGGATGATGAACACTGAAGCTTTCTTT. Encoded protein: CASSESGMMNTEAFF.

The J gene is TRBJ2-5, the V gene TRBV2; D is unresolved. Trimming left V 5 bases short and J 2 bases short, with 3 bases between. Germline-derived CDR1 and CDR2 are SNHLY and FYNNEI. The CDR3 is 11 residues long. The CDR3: CASSYQETQYF. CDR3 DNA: TGTGCCAGCAGTTATCAAGAGACCCAGTACTTC.

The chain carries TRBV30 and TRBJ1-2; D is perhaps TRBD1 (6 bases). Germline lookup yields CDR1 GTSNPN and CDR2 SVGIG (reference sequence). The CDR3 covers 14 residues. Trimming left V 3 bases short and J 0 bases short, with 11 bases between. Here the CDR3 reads CAWRNRVANYGYTF. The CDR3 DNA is TGTGCCTGGAGGAACAGGGTTGCTAACTATGGCTACACCTTC.

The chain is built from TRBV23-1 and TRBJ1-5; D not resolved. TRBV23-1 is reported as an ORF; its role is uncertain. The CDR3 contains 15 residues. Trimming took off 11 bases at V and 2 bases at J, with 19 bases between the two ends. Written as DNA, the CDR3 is TGCGCCCTCGTTCACGGCGCCCACTGCAATCAGCCCCAGCATTTT. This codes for CALVHGAHCNQPQHF.

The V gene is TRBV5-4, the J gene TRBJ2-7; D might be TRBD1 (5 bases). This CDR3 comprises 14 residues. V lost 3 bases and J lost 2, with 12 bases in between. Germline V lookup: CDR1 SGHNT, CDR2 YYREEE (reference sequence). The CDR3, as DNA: TGTGCCAGCAGCTACGATACAGGTACCTACGAGCAGTACTTC. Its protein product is CASSYDTGTYEQYF.

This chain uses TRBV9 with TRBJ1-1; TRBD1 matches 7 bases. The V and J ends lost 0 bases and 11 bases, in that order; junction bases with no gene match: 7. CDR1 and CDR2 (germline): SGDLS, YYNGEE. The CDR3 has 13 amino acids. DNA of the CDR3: TGTGCCAGCAGCGTAGTAGTTAGGGGGCGGGCTTTCTTT. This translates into CASSVVVRGRAFF.

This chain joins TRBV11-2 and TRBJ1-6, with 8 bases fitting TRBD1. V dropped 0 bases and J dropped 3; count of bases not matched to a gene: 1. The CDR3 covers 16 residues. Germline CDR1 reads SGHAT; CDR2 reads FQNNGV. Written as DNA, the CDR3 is TGTGCCAGCAGCTTAGAAACAGGGGGCTATAATTCACCCCTCCACTTT. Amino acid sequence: CASSLETGGYNSPLHF.

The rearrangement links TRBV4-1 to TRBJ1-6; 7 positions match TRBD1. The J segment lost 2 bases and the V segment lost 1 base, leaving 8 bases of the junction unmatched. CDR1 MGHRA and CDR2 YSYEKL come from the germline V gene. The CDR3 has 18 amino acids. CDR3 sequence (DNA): TGCGCCAGCAGCCAAGGGTTGTTAGGGGGCACCTATAATTCACCCCTCCACTTT. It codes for CASSQGLLGGTYNSPLHF.

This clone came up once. CDR3 nucleotides: TGCGCCAGCAGTCGTTTGGCGGGGCGGATCGCGAACACCGGGGAGCTGTTTTTT. The encoded protein is CASSRLAGRIANTGELFF. V is TRBV5-1 and J is TRBJ2-2; TRBD2 is a possible D gene (6 bases). The CDR3 has 18 residues. The V gene lost 5 bases and the J gene lost 0 bases, with 20 bases spanning the gap. Germline assignment: CDR1 SGHRS and CDR2 YFSETQ. The complete variable domain, with remaining parts taken from reference TRBV5-1 and TRBJ2-2, reads KAGVTQTPRYLIKTRGQQVTLSCSPISGHRSVSWYQQTPGQGLQFLFEYFSETQRNKGNFPGRFSGRQFSNSRSEMNVSTLELGDSALYLCASSRLAGRIANTGELFFGEGSRLTVL.

The CDR3 sequence is CASKSSGPYEQYF. CDR3 sequence (DNA): TGTGCCAGCAAATCTAGCGGACCCTACGAGCAGTACTTC. The chain combines TRBV6-5 with TRBJ2-7; the match to TRBD2 covers 7 bases. The germline V gene encodes CDR1 MNHEY and CDR2 SVGAGI. V trimming: 7 bases; J trimming: 2 bases; junction bases outside the gene matches: 5. This CDR3 is built from 13 residues.

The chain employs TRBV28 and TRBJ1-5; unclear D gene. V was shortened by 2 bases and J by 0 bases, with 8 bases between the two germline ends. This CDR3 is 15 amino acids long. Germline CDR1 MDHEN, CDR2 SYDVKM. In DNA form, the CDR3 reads TGTGCCAGCAGTTTAGCTATACTTAGCAATCAGCCCCAGCATTTT. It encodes CASSLAILSNQPQHF.

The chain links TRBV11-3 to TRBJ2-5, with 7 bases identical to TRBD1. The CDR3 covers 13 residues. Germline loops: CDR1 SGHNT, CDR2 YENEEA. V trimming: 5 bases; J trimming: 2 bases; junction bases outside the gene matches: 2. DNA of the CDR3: TGTGCCAGCAGCAAGGACAGGCAAGAGACCCAGTACTTC. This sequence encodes CASSKDRQETQYF.

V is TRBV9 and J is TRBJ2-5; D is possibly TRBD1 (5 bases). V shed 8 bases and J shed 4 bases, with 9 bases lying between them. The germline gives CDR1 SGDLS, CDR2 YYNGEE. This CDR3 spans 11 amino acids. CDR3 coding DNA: TGTGCCAGTGGAAGGGGAGAGACCCAGTACTTC. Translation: CASGRGETQYF.

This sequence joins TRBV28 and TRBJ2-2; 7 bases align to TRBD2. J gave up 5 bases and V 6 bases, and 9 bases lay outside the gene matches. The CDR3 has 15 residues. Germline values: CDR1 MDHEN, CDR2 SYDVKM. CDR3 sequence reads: CASSPPGGGTGELFF. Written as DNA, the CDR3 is TGTGCCAGCAGCCCACCTGGGGGGGGAACCGGGGAGCTGTTTTTT.

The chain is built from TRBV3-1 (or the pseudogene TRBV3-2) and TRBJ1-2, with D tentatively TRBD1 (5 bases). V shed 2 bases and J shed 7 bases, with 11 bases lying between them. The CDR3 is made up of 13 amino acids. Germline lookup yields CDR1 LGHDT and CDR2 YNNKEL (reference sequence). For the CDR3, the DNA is TGTGCCAGCAGCCAATTGGCGGGGCCTGGCTACACCTTC. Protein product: CASSQLAGPGYTF.

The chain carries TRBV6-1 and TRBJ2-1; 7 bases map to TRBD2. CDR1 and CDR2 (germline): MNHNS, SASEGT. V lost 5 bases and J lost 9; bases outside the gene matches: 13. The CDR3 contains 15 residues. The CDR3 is CASSPGTIRHGEQFF. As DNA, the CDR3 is TGTGCCAGCAGTCCCGGGACTATCCGCCATGGTGAGCAGTTCTTC.

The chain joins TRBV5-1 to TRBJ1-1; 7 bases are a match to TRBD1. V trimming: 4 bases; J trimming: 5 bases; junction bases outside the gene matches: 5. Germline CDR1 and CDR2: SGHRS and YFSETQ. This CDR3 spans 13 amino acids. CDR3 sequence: CASSNRGGTEAFF. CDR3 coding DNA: TGCGCCAGCAGCAACAGGGGTGGGACTGAAGCTTTCTTT.

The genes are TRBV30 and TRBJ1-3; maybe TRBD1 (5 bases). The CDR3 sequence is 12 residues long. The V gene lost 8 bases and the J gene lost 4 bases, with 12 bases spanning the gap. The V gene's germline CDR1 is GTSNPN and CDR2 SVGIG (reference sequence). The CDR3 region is CAGSWGGNTIYF. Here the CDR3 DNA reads TGTGCCGGTTCTTGGGGCGGAAACACCATATATTTT. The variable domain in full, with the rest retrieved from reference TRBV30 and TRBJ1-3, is SQTIHQWPATLVQPVGSPLSLECTVEGTSNPNLYWYRQAAGRGLQLLFYSVGIGQISSEVPQNLSASRPQDRQFILSSKKLLLSDSGFYLCAGSWGGNTIYFGEGSWLTVV.

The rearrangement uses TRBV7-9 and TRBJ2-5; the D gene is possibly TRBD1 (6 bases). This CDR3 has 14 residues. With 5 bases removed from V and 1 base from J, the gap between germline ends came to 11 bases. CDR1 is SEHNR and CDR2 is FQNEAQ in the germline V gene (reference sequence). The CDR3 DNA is TGTGCCAGCAGCCTTATGGGGGCCCAAGAGACCCAGTACTTC. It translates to CASSLMGAQETQYF.

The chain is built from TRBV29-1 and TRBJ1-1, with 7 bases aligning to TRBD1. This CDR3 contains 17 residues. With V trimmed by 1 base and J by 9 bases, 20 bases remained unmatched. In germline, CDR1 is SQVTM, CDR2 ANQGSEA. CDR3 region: CSVEAGGGSAYRGQAFF. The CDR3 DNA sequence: TGCAGCGTTGAAGCGGGGGGAGGGTCAGCGTACAGGGGTCAAGCTTTCTTT.

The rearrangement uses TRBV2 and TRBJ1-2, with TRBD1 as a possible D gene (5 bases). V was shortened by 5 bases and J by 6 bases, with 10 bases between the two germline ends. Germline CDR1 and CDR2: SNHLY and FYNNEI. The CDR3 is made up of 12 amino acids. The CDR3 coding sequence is TGTGCCAGCAGTAGGTGGGGCGATGGCTACACCTTC. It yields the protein CASSRWGDGYTF.

The CDR3, as DNA: TGTGCCAGCAGCTTGGTCGGGGAGAGGAATGAGCAGTTCTTC. Translating it yields CASSLVGERNEQFF. The rearrangement uses TRBV5-5 and TRBJ2-1, with a weak D call TRBD2 (5 bases). V dropped 0 bases and J dropped 7 bases, with 11 bases sitting between them. CDR3 length: 14 residues. CDR1 is SGHKS, CDR2 YYEKEE, per germline (reference sequence).